The TCR beta chain under discussion was sequenced for a study of blood T cell repertoires in COVID-19. Study context: Whether acute or convalescent, the COVID-19 samples came from the United States, Italy and Spain.

In terms of age and location, participants ranged from about 18 to 90 years and lived in around 22 US areas. The CDR3 extends over 15 amino acids. Germline V CDR1 and CDR2: SGDLS, YYNGEE. The V and J ends lost 4 bases and 0 bases, in that order; junction bases with no gene match: 3. Per the original data handling: Scientists estimated how many nucleated cells there were by amplifying reference gene primers. The repertoire was sequenced with immunoSEQ multiplex PCR; TCRdb's copy has only in-frame clones and lacks some. Clone size and V and J calls were adopted from that table, with D and trimming inferred from the DNA. The repertoire holds about 480,000 clones, with about 85% as singletons.

V and J are TRBV9 and TRBJ2-1, with TRBD2 matching over 8 bases. The sequence derives from a woman aged 18 to 35 with acute COVID-19. The material sequenced was PBMCs or T cells enriched from blood (not recorded which). The CDR3 DNA reads as TGTGCCAGCAGCCCGGGGGGGGCCTCCTACAATGAGCAGTTCTTC. Its protein is CASSPGGASYNEQFF.